This is a list of T cell receptor beta chains from one sample in a study of PD-1 blockade in classical Hodgkin lymphoma. Profiling relied on immunoSEQ multiplex PCR, and the TCRdb table lists in-frame clones only, not all of them. The data contain roughly 150,000 clones, approximately 81% of them singletons. The sample consisted of peripheral blood mononuclear cells (PBMCs), taken before the second cycle of nivolumab. The receptor source for this set is a human donor with classical Hodgkin lymphoma. Each CDR3 is given with its conserved first and last residue. The D gene is left open where the match is weak. Clone size is given for some rows only: seen once, a few or many times, or a class if the clone is expanded.

j_call: TRBJ2-3; d_call: NA; clone_size: NA; v_call: TRBV18; cdr3_aa: CASSLNFRDTFLTDTQYF; cdr3_nt: TGTGCCAGCTCACTAAATTTCCGGGACACCTTTCTCACAGATACGCAGTATTTT
j_call: TRBJ2-2; d_call: NA; clone_size: NA; v_call: TRBV19; cdr3_aa: CASSGRNTGELFF; cdr3_nt: TGTGCCAGTAGTGGGAGAAACACCGGGGAGCTGTTTTTT
j_call: TRBJ1-2; d_call: NA; clone_size: few; v_call: TRBV6-5; cdr3_aa: CASSYSSRGGGYTF; cdr3_nt: TGTGCCAGCAGTTACTCGTCCCGAGGCGGGGGCTACACCTTC
j_call: TRBJ2-7; d_call: TRBD2; clone_size: NA; v_call: TRBV7-2; cdr3_aa: CASSRGGLGLYEQYF; cdr3_nt: TGTGCCAGCAGTCGGGGGGGCCTAGGGCTTTACGAGCAGTACTTC
j_call: TRBJ2-5; d_call: NA; clone_size: many; v_call: TRBV7-3; cdr3_aa: CASSLLGQGETQYF; cdr3_nt: TGTGCCAGCAGCCTCCTGGGGCAGGGAGAGACCCAGTACTTC
j_call: TRBJ2-7; d_call: NA; clone_size: NA; v_call: TRBV10-3; cdr3_aa: CAISEGQDIYEQYF; cdr3_nt: TGTGCCATCAGTGAAGGGCAGGATATCTACGAGCAGTACTTC
j_call: TRBJ2-4; d_call: NA; clone_size: NA; v_call: TRBV21-1; cdr3_aa: CASNKTRKWGSEAKNIQYF; cdr3_nt: TGTGCCAGCAACAAAACCCGAAAATGGGGTAGTGAGGCCAAAAACATTCAGTACTTC
j_call: TRBJ2-1; d_call: NA; clone_size: NA; v_call: TRBV27; cdr3_aa: CASSLWDLGGRYDNEQFF; cdr3_nt: TGTGCCAGCAGTTTATGGGACCTCGGGGGTAGATACGACAATGAGCAGTTCTTC
j_call: TRBJ2-7; d_call: TRBD2; clone_size: NA; v_call: TRBV2; cdr3_aa: CASSPTSGGAYEQYF; cdr3_nt: TGTGCCAGCAGTCCGACTAGCGGGGGCGCCTACGAGCAGTACTTC
j_call: TRBJ1-3; d_call: NA; clone_size: NA; v_call: TRBV18; cdr3_aa: CASSPGAGNTIYF; cdr3_nt: TGTGCCAGCTCACCGGGGGCTGGAAACACCATATATTTT
j_call: TRBJ1-5; d_call: TRBD1; clone_size: NA; v_call: TRBV19; cdr3_aa: CASSIEGGWQPQHF; cdr3_nt: TGTGCCAGTAGTATAGAAGGGGGCTGGCAGCCCCAGCATTTT
j_call: TRBJ1-2; d_call: NA; clone_size: NA; v_call: TRBV6-5; cdr3_aa: CASSYSQSYGYTF; cdr3_nt: TGTGCCAGCAGTTACTCCCAGTCCTATGGCTACACCTTC
j_call: TRBJ2-3; d_call: TRBD1; clone_size: NA; v_call: TRBV19; cdr3_aa: CASRRTGADTDTQYF; cdr3_nt: TGTGCCAGCCGCCGGACAGGGGCGGACACAGATACGCAGTATTTT
j_call: TRBJ2-1; d_call: NA; clone_size: NA; v_call: TRBV4-3; cdr3_aa: CASSQDFGILSEQFF; cdr3_nt: TGCGCCAGCAGCCAAGACTTTGGTATCCTATCCGAGCAGTTCTTC
j_call: TRBJ1-5; d_call: TRBD1; clone_size: NA; v_call: TRBV6-5; cdr3_aa: CASRRDRGSNQPQHF; cdr3_nt: TGTGCCAGCAGAAGGGACAGGGGAAGCAATCAGCCCCAGCATTTT
j_call: TRBJ2-7; d_call: NA; clone_size: NA; v_call: TRBV10-3; cdr3_aa: CAISRGPPGYEQYF; cdr3_nt: TGTGCCATCAGTCGGGGGCCCCCGGGCTACGAGCAGTACTTC
j_call: TRBJ2-2; d_call: NA; clone_size: few; v_call: TRBV6-6; cdr3_aa: CASIYRANTGELFF; cdr3_nt: TGTGCCAGCATCTACAGGGCGAACACCGGGGAGCTGTTTTTT
j_call: TRBJ2-1; d_call: TRBD2; clone_size: NA; v_call: TRBV28; cdr3_aa: CVAQGLAGNEQFF; cdr3_nt: TGTGTAGCGCAGGGACTAGCGGGCAATGAGCAGTTCTTC
j_call: TRBJ2-7; d_call: TRBD1; clone_size: NA; v_call: TRBV12-5; cdr3_aa: CASGTPLGQGIPNPYF; cdr3_nt: TGTGCTAGTGGTACCCCCTTAGGACAGGGGATCCCGAACCCGTACTTC
j_call: TRBJ2-7; d_call: NA; clone_size: NA; v_call: TRBV9; cdr3_aa: CASSPTYEQYF; cdr3_nt: TGTGCCAGCAGTCCAACCTACGAGCAGTACTTC
j_call: TRBJ2-3; d_call: TRBD2; clone_size: NA; v_call: TRBV6-1; cdr3_aa: CASSAAGGLPDTQYF; cdr3_nt: TGTGCCAGCTCTGCGGCGGGAGGGCTTCCAGATACGCAGTATTTT
j_call: TRBJ2-7; d_call: NA; clone_size: few; v_call: TRBV10-3; cdr3_aa: CAISESSGGEQYF; cdr3_nt: TGTGCCATCAGTGAGTCGTCCGGGGGCGAGCAGTACTTC
j_call: TRBJ2-7; d_call: TRBD2; clone_size: NA; v_call: TRBV5-1; cdr3_aa: CASSKTSGSNKEQYF; cdr3_nt: TGCGCCAGCAGCAAAACTAGCGGGAGTAACAAGGAGCAGTACTTC
j_call: TRBJ2-5; d_call: TRBD1; clone_size: NA; v_call: TRBV4-1; cdr3_aa: CASSRKMDRSQETQYF; cdr3_nt: TGCGCCAGCAGCCGAAAAATGGACAGGAGCCAAGAGACCCAGTACTTC
j_call: TRBJ2-1; d_call: TRBD2; clone_size: NA; v_call: TRBV15; cdr3_aa: CATSRTSGGARNEQFF; cdr3_nt: TGTGCCACCAGCAGAACTAGCGGGGGGGCGAGGAATGAGCAGTTCTTC
j_call: TRBJ1-5; d_call: NA; clone_size: once; v_call: TRBV6-1; cdr3_aa: CASSEYLASPQHF; cdr3_nt: TGTGCCAGCAGTGAATATCTGGCCTCGCCCCAGCATTTT
j_call: TRBJ1-2; d_call: TRBD1; clone_size: NA; v_call: TRBV6-5; cdr3_aa: CASSRTGGYGYTF; cdr3_nt: TGTGCCAGCAGCCGGACAGGGGGCTATGGCTACACCTTC
j_call: TRBJ2-5; d_call: NA; clone_size: NA; v_call: TRBV5-6; cdr3_aa: CASSLDWLPQAQYF; cdr3_nt: TGTGCCAGCAGCTTGGACTGGCTCCCCCAGGCCCAGTACTTC
j_call: TRBJ1-6; d_call: NA; clone_size: NA; v_call: TRBV9; cdr3_aa: CASSLARGISPLHF; cdr3_nt: TGTGCCAGCAGTTTAGCGCGAGGGATTTCACCCCTCCACTTT
j_call: TRBJ2-4; d_call: TRBD1; clone_size: NA; v_call: TRBV6-6; cdr3_aa: CASQGFTGTGQNIQYF; cdr3_nt: TGTGCCAGTCAGGGATTCACCGGGACAGGACAAAACATTCAGTACTTC
j_call: TRBJ1-5; d_call: NA; clone_size: NA; v_call: TRBV10-3; cdr3_aa: CAISAGDFQPQHF; cdr3_nt: TGTGCCATCAGTGCCGGCGATTTCCAGCCCCAGCATTTT
j_call: TRBJ2-6; d_call: NA; clone_size: NA; v_call: TRBV6-5; cdr3_aa: CASSYSSNAGANVLTF; cdr3_nt: TGTGCCAGCAGTTACTCTAGCAATGCTGGGGCCAACGTCCTGACTTTC
j_call: TRBJ1-1; d_call: NA; clone_size: NA; v_call: TRBV7-8; cdr3_aa: CASSLVAEAFF; cdr3_nt: TGTGCCAGCAGCTTAGTCGCTGAAGCTTTCTTT
j_call: TRBJ2-7; d_call: NA; clone_size: NA; v_call: TRBV11-1; cdr3_aa: CASFTGADGQYF; cdr3_nt: TGTGCCAGCTTTACGGGAGCGGACGGGCAGTACTTC
j_call: TRBJ2-3; d_call: NA; clone_size: NA; v_call: TRBV19; cdr3_aa: CASSPPGTDTQYF; cdr3_nt: TGTGCCAGTAGTCCCCCCGGCACAGATACGCAGTATTTT
j_call: TRBJ2-7; d_call: NA; clone_size: NA; v_call: TRBV5-1; cdr3_aa: CASSLSQGGYEQYF; cdr3_nt: TGCGCCAGCAGCCTGTCACAGGGGGGGTACGAGCAGTACTTC
j_call: TRBJ1-5; d_call: NA; clone_size: once; v_call: TRBV19; cdr3_aa: CASSTQWNQPQHF; cdr3_nt: TGTGCCAGTAGTACCCAGTGGAATCAGCCCCAGCATTTT
j_call: TRBJ2-3; d_call: NA; clone_size: NA; v_call: TRBV18; cdr3_aa: CASSRGADTDTQYF; cdr3_nt: TGTGCCAGCTCCCGGGGGGCGGACACAGATACGCAGTATTTT
j_call: TRBJ2-2; d_call: TRBD2; clone_size: NA; v_call: TRBV6-6; cdr3_aa: CASSSGRALNGELFF; cdr3_nt: TGTGCCAGCAGTAGCGGGAGGGCCCTTAACGGGGAGCTGTTTTTT
j_call: TRBJ2-7; d_call: NA; clone_size: NA; v_call: TRBV1; cdr3_aa: CTSSPRLVHCRRNEQYF; cdr3_nt: TGCACCAGCAGCCCAAGACTAGTTCATTGCCGGAGAAACGAGCAGTACTTC
j_call: TRBJ2-7; d_call: NA; clone_size: NA; v_call: TRBV5-4; cdr3_aa: CASSPRTGHEQYF; cdr3_nt: TGTGCCAGCAGCCCCCGTACAGGGCACGAGCAGTACTTC
j_call: TRBJ1-1; d_call: NA; clone_size: few; v_call: TRBV7-3; cdr3_aa: CASSSGGGDTEAFF; cdr3_nt: TGTGCCAGCAGTTCCGGAGGCGGGGACACTGAAGCTTTCTTT
j_call: TRBJ1-1; d_call: NA; clone_size: few; v_call: TRBV6-5; cdr3_aa: CARRSVTEAFF; cdr3_nt: TGTGCCAGGAGGAGCGTCACTGAAGCTTTCTTT
j_call: TRBJ1-4; d_call: TRBD1; clone_size: NA; v_call: TRBV15; cdr3_aa: CATSSFARQGKANEKLFF; cdr3_nt: TGTGCCACCAGCAGTTTTGCCAGACAGGGCAAGGCTAATGAAAAACTGTTTTTT
j_call: TRBJ1-4; d_call: NA; clone_size: NA; v_call: TRBV25-1; cdr3_aa: CASSGGVGGFRTNEKLFF; cdr3_nt: TGTGCCAGCAGTGGTGGGGTGGGCGGGTTTCGAACTAATGAAAAACTGTTTTTT
j_call: TRBJ1-1; d_call: TRBD1; clone_size: NA; v_call: TRBV6-5; cdr3_aa: CASSRQGEAFF; cdr3_nt: TGTGCCAGCAGTCGACAGGGGGAAGCTTTCTTT
j_call: TRBJ1-6; d_call: NA; clone_size: NA; v_call: TRBV7-2; cdr3_aa: CASSLKGSYNSPLHF; cdr3_nt: TGTGCCAGCAGCTTAAAGGGTTCCTATAATTCACCCCTCCACTTT
j_call: TRBJ1-2; d_call: NA; clone_size: few; v_call: TRBV28; cdr3_aa: CASSWGRDGYTF; cdr3_nt: TGTGCCAGCAGTTGGGGAAGGGACGGCTACACCTTC
j_call: TRBJ2-2; d_call: TRBD2; clone_size: NA; v_call: TRBV9; cdr3_aa: CASSGWGLAGAANTGELFF; cdr3_nt: TGTGCCAGCAGCGGTTGGGGACTAGCGGGGGCCGCGAACACCGGGGAGCTGTTTTTT
j_call: TRBJ2-2; d_call: TRBD2; clone_size: NA; v_call: TRBV27; cdr3_aa: CASSRAGANTGELFF; cdr3_nt: TGTGCCAGCAGCCGAGCGGGGGCGAACACCGGGGAGCTGTTTTTT
j_call: TRBJ2-1; d_call: NA; clone_size: NA; v_call: TRBV29-1; cdr3_aa: CSVVHGVSYNEQFF; cdr3_nt: TGCAGCGTTGTTCACGGGGTCTCCTACAATGAGCAGTTCTTC
j_call: TRBJ2-7; d_call: NA; clone_size: NA; v_call: TRBV10-3; cdr3_aa: CAISEGLYEQYF; cdr3_nt: TGTGCCATCAGTGAGGGGTTATACGAGCAGTACTTC
j_call: TRBJ2-5; d_call: TRBD2; clone_size: few; v_call: TRBV6-6; cdr3_aa: CASSISGGTETQYF; cdr3_nt: TGTGCCAGCAGTATTAGCGGGGGGACGGAGACCCAGTACTTC
j_call: TRBJ2-3; d_call: NA; clone_size: NA; v_call: TRBV5-4; cdr3_aa: CASSLDRIDTQYF; cdr3_nt: TGTGCCAGCAGCTTGGACAGGATAGATACGCAGTATTTT
j_call: TRBJ2-2; d_call: NA; clone_size: once; v_call: TRBV5-1; cdr3_aa: CASTKNRDIVGELFF; cdr3_nt: TGCGCCAGCACTAAAAATAGGGATATTGTCGGGGAGCTGTTTTTT
j_call: TRBJ2-1; d_call: TRBD1; clone_size: NA; v_call: TRBV4-1; cdr3_aa: CASSQGAGGSYNEQFF; cdr3_nt: TGCGCCAGCAGCCAAGGAGCAGGGGGTAGTTACAATGAGCAGTTCTTC
j_call: TRBJ2-5; d_call: TRBD2; clone_size: NA; v_call: TRBV5-1; cdr3_aa: CASSSGTTGETQYF; cdr3_nt: TGCGCCAGTTCTAGCGGGACAACCGGGGAGACCCAGTACTTC